What follows describes a single T cell receptor beta chain. Its antigen is currently unknown. The length of the CDR3 is 14 residues. Trimming stripped 0 bases from V and 0 bases from J, with 4 bases between. Per the germline V gene, CDR1 is LNHNV and CDR2 is YYDKDF (reference sequence). These data are taken from a study of T cells in Graves' hyperthyroidism and ophthalmopathy. Amplification of TCR beta CDR3 regions used RNA as the template. The primer set for the first-round RT-PCR of the TCR CDR3 was HTBI. TCRdb re-analysed the multiplex PCR reads in MiXCR, keeping a single row per CDR3 protein. Seen here are around 720,000 distinct CDR3 sequences, about 35% observed once, and the top ten hold less than 40%. General observations from the study: A model using 13 V-J features told ophthalmopathy apart from stable hyperthyroidism. Ophthalmopathy was model-predicted a median about 6 months pre-onset.

In making diagnoses, clinical symptoms, serum thyroxine and TRAb, thyroid ultrasound and orbital computed tomography were all used. This clonotype was obtained from a woman between 40 and 55 years old with Graves' hyperthyroidism. The J gene is TRBJ2-3, the V gene TRBV15, with D hard to call. Input material: blood. DNA for the CDR3: TGTGCCACCAGCAGAGACACTAGCACAGATACGCAGTATTTT. The encoded protein is CATSRDTSTDTQYF.